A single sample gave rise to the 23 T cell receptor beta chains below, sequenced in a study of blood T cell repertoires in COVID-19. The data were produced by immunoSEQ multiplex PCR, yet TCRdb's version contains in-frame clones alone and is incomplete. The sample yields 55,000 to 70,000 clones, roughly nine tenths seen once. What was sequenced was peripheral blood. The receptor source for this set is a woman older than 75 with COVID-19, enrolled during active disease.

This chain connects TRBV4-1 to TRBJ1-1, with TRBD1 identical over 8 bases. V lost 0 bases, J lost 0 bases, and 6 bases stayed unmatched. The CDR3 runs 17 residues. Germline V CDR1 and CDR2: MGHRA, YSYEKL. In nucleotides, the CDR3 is TGCGCCAGCAGCCAAGATTCGACAGGGGCCGTGAACACTGAAGCTTTCTTT. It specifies CASSQDSTGAVNTEAFF.

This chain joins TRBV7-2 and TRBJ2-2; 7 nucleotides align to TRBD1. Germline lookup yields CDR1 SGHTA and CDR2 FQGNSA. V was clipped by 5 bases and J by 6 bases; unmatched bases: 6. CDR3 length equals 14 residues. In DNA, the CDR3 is TGTGCCAGCAGCCCCCGGACAGGTCCCGGGGAGCTGTTTTTT. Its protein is CASSPRTGPGELFF.

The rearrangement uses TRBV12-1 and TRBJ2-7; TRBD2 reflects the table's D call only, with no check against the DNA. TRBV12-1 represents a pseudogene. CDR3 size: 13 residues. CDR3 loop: CASSRAGGYEQYF. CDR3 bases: TGTGCCAGCAGCCGGGCCGGGGGCTACGAGCAGTACTTC.

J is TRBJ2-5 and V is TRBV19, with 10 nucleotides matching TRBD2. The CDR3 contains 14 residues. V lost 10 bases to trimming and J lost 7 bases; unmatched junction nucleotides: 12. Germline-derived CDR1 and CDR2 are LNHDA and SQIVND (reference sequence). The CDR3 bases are TGTGCCACCAGGAATCTAGCGGGGGATAGGACCCAGTACTTC. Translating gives CATRNLAGDRTQYF.

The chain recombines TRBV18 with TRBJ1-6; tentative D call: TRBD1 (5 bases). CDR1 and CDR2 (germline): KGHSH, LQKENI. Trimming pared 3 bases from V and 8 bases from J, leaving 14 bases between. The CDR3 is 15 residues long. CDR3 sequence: CASSPREARDSPLHF. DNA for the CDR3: TGTGCCAGCTCACCCAGGGAGGCGCGGGATTCACCCCTCCACTTT.

CDR3: CASKDRIGTEAFF. The CDR3 nucleotides read TGTGCCAGCAAAGACAGAATCGGCACTGAAGCTTTCTTT. The chain couples TRBV6-6 to TRBJ1-1, with D perhaps TRBD1 (5 bases). Deletions cut 7 bases from V and 4 bases from J, with 13 bases between. The CDR3 has 13 amino acids. Germline V gene sequence: CDR1 MNHNY, CDR2 SVGAGI (reference sequence).

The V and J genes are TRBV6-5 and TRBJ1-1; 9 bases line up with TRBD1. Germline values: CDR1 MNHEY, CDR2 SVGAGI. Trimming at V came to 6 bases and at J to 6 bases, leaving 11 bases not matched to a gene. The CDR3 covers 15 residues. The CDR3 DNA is TGTGCCAGCAGCCACCAAGGACAGGGGAGGGCTGAAGCTTTCTTT. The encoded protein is CASSHQGQGRAEAFF.

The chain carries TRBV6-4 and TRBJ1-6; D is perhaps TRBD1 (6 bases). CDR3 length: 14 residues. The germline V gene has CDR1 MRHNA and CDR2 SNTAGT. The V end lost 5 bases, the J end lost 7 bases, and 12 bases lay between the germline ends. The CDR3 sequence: CASSSQGPNSPLHF. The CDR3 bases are TGTGCCAGCAGTAGCCAGGGGCCGAATTCACCCCTCCACTTT.

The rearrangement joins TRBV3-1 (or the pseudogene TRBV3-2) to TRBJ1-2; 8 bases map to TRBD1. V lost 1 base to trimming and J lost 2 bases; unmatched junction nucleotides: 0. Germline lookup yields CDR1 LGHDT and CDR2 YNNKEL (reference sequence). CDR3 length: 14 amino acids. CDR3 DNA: TGTGCCAGCAGCCAAGGGGACAGGAACTATGGCTACACCTTC. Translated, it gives CASSQGDRNYGYTF.

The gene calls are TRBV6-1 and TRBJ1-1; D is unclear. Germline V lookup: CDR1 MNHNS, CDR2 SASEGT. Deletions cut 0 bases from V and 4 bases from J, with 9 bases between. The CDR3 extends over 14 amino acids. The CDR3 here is CASSEAASSTEAFF. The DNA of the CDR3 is TGTGCCAGCAGTGAAGCGGCATCGTCCACTGAAGCTTTCTTT.

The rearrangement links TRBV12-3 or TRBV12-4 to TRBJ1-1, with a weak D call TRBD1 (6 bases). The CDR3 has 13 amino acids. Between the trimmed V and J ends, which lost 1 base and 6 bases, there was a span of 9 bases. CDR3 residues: CASSLGWGPEAFF. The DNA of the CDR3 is TGTGCCAGCAGTTTAGGCTGGGGGCCTGAAGCTTTCTTT.

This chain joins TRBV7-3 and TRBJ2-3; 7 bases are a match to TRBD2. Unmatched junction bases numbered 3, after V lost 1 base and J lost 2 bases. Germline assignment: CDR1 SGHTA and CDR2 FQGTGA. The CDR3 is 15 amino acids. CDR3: CASSLKAGNTDTQYF. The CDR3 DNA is TGTGCCAGCAGCTTAAAAGCGGGAAACACAGATACGCAGTATTTT.

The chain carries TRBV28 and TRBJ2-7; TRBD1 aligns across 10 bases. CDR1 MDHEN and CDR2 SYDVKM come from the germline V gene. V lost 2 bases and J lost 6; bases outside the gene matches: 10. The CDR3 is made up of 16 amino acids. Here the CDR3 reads CASSLPIRGQGGEQYF. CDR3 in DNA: TGTGCCAGCAGTTTACCGATAAGAGGACAGGGGGGCGAGCAGTACTTC.

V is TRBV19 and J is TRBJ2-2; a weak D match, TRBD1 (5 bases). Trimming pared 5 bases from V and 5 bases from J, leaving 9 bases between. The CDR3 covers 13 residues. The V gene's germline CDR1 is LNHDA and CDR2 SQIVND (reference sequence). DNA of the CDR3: TGTGCCAGTAGTGTGACAGTTACCGGGGAGCTGTTTTTT. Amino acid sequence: CASSVTVTGELFF. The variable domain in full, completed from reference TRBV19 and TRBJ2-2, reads DGGITQSPKYLFRKEGQNVTLSCEQNLNHDAMYWYRQDPGQGLRLIYYSQIVNDFQKGDIAEGYSVSREKKESFPLTVTSAQKNPTAFYLCASSVTVTGELFFGEGSRLTVL.

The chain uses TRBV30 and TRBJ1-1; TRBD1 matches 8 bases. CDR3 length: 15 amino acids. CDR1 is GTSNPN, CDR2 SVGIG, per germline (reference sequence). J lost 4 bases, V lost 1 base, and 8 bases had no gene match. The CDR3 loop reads CAWSGRTGMVTEAFF. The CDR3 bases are TGTGCCTGGAGTGGAAGGACAGGGATGGTCACTGAAGCTTTCTTT.

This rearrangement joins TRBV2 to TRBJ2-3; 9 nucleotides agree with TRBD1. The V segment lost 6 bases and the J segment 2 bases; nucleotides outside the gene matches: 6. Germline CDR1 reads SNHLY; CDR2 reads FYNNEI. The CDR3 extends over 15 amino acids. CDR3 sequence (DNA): TGTGCCAGCAGAAGGGGGACAGGGAACACAGATACGCAGTATTTT. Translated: CASRRGTGNTDTQYF.

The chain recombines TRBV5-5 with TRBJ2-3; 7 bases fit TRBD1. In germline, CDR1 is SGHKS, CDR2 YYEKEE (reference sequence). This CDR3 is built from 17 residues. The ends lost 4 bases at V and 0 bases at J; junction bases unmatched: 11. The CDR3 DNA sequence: TGTGCCAGCAGCCTAACGGGACAGCGGATTAGCACAGATACGCAGTATTTT. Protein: CASSLTGQRISTDTQYF.

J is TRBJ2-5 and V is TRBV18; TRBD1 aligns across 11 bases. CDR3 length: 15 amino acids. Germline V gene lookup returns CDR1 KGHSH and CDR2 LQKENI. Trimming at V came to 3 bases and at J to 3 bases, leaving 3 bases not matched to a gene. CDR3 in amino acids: CASSPGGQGEETQYF. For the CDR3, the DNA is TGTGCCAGCTCACCGGGGGGACAGGGGGAAGAGACCCAGTACTTC.

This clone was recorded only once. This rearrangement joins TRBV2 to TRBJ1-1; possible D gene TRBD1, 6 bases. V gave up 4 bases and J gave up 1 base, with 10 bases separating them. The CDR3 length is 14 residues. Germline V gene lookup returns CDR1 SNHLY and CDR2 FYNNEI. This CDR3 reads CASSGQGKNTEAFF. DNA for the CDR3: TGTGCCAGCAGTGGGCAGGGGAAGAACACTGAAGCTTTCTTT.

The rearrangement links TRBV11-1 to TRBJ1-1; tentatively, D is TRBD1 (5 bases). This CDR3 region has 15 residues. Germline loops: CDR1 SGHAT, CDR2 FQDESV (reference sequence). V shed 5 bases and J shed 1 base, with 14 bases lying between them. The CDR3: CASSTYKGANTEAFF. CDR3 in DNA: TGTGCCAGCAGCACTTATAAAGGGGCGAACACTGAAGCTTTCTTT.

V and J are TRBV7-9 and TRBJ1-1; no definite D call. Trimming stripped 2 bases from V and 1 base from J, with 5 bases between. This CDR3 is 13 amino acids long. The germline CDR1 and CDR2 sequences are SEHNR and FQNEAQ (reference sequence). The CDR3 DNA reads TGTGCCAGCAGCTTATGGGCGAACACTGAAGCTTTCTTT. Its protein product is CASSLWANTEAFF.

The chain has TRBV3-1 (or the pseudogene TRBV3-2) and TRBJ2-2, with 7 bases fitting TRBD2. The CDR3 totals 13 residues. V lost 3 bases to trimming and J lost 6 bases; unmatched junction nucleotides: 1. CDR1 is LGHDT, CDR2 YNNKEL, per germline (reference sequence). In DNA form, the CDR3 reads TGTGCCAGCAGCCAGGGGGGGTCCGGGGAGCTGTTTTTT. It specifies CASSQGGSGELFF.

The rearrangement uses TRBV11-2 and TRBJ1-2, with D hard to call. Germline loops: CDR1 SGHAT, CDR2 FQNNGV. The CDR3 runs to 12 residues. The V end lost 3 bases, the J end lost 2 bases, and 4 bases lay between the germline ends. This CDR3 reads CASSFLNYGYTF. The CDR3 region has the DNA TGTGCCAGCAGCTTCTTAAACTATGGCTACACCTTC. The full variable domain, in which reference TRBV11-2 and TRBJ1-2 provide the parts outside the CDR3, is EAGVAQSPRYKIIEKRQSVAFWCNPISGHATLYWYQQILGQGPKLLIQFQNNGVVDDSQLPKDRFSAERLKGVDSTLKIQPAKLEDSAVYLCASSFLNYGYTFGSGTRLTVV.